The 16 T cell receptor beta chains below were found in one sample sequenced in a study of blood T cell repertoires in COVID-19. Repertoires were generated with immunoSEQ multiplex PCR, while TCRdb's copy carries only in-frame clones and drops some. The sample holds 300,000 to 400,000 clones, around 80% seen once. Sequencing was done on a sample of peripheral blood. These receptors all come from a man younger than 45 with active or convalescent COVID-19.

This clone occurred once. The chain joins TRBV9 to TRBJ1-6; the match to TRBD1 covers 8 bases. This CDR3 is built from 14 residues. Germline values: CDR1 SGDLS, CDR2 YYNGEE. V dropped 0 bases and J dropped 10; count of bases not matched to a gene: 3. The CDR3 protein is CASSVEPGGSPLHF. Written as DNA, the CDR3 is TGTGCCAGCAGCGTAGAGCCAGGGGGCTCACCCCTCCACTTT. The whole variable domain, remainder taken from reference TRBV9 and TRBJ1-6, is DSGVTQTPKHLITATGQRVTLRCSPRSGDLSVYWYQQSLDQGLQFLIQYYNGEERAKGNILERFSAQQFPDLHSELNLSSLELGDSALYFCASSVEPGGSPLHFGNGTRLTVT.

Written as DNA, the CDR3 is TGCGCCAGCAGCCTAGAACCTGGGGGCGGGAATGAGCAGTTCTTC. Translated, it gives CASSLEPGGGNEQFF. This chain links TRBV4-1 with TRBJ2-1; perhaps TRBD1 as D (6 bases). The germline V and J ends were trimmed by 4 bases and 7 bases, with 17 bases remaining between them. The CDR3 is 15 amino acids. The germline V gene encodes CDR1 MGHRA and CDR2 YSYEKL.

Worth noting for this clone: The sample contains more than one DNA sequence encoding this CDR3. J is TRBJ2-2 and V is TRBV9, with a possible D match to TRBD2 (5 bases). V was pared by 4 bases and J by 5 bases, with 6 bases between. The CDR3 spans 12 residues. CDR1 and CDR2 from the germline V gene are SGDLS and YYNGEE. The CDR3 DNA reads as TGTGCCAGCAGCAGAGGGACCGGGGAGCTGTTTTTT. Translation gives CASSRGTGELFF. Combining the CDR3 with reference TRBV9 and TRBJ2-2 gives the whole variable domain DSGVTQTPKHLITATGQRVTLRCSPRSGDLSVYWYQQSLDQGLQFLIQYYNGEERAKGNILERFSAQQFPDLHSELNLSSLELGDSALYFCASSRGTGELFFGEGSRLTVL.

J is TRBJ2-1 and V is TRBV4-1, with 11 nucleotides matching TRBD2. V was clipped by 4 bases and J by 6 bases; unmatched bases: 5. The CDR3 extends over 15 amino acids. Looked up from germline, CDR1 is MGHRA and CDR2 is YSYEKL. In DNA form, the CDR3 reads TGCGCCAGCAGCCTCGGGACTAGCGGTTTCAATGAGCAGTTCTTC. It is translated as CASSLGTSGFNEQFF.

The CDR3 loop reads CASSRNLLTGPGNTIYF. The CDR3 region has the DNA TGCGCCAGCAGCCGAAATCTTCTGACAGGGCCCGGAAACACCATATATTTT. This chain links TRBV4-1 with TRBJ1-3; 7 positions agree with TRBD1. The germline V gene encodes CDR1 MGHRA and CDR2 YSYEKL. The CDR3 sequence is 17 residues long. The V gene end was trimmed by 4 bases and the J gene end by 4 bases; junction bases not matched to a gene: 13.

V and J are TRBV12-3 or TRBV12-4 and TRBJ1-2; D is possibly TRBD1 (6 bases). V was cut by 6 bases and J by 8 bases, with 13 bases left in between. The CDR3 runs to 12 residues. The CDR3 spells CASSGTSPGYTF. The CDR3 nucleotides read TGTGCCAGCAGCGGGACATCGCCCGGCTACACCTTC.

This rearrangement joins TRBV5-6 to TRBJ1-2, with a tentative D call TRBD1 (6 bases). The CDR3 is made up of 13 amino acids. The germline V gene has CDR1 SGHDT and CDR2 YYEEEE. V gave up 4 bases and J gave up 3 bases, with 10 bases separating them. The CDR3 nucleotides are TGTGCCAGCAGCAGGGACACGTACTATGGCTACACCTTC. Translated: CASSRDTYYGYTF. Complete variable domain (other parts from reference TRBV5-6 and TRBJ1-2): DAGVTQSPTHLIKTRGQQVTLRCSPKSGHDTVSWYQQALGQGPQFIFQYYEEEERQRGNFPDRFSGHQFPNYSSELNVNALLLGDSALYLCASSRDTYYGYTFGSGTRLTVV.

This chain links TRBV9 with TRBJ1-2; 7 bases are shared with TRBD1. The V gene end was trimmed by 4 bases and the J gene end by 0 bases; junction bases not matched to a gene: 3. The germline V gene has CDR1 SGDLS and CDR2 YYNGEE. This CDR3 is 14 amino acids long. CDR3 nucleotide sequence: TGTGCCAGCAGCATCGGACAGGCTAACTATGGCTACACCTTC. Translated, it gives CASSIGQANYGYTF.

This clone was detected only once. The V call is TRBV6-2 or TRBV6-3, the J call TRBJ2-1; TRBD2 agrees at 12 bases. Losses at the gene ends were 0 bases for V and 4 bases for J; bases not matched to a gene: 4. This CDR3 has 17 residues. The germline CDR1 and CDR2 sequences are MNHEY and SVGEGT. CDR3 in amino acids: CASSYSKGTSGYNEQFF. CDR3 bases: TGTGCCAGCAGTTACTCGAAGGGGACTAGCGGGTACAATGAGCAGTTCTTC.

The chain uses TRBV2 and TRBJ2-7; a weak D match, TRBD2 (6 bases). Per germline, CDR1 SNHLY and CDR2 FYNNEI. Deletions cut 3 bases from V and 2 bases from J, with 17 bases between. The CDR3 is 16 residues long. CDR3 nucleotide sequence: TGTGCCAGCAGTGAGACCGGCGGGAACATCGCCTACGAGCAGTACTTC. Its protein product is CASSETGGNIAYEQYF.

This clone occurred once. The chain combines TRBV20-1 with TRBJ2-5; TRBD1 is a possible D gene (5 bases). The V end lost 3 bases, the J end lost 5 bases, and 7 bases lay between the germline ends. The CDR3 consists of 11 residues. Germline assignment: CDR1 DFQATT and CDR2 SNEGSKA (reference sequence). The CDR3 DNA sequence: TGCAGTGCTAGCCACAGGGAGACCCAGTACTTC. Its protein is CSASHRETQYF.

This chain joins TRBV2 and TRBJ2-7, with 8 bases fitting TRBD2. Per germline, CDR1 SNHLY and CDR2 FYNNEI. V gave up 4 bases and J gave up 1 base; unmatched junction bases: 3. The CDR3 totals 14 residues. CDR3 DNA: TGTGCCAGCAGTGCCCAGCGGGGGTCCTACGAGCAGTACTTC. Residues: CASSAQRGSYEQYF.

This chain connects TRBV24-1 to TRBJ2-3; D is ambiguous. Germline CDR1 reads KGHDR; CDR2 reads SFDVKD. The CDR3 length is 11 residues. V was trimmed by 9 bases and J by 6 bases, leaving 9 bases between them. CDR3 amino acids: CATEYRDTQYF. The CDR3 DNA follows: TGTGCCACCGAGTACCGGGATACGCAGTATTTT.

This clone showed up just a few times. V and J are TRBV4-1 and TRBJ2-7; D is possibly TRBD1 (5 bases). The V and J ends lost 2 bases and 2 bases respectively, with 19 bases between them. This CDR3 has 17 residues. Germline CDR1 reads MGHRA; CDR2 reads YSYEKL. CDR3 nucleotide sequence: TGCGCCAGCAGCCAAAATCCGGCGACAGCTAGAACCTACGAGCAGTACTTC. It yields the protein CASSQNPATARTYEQYF.

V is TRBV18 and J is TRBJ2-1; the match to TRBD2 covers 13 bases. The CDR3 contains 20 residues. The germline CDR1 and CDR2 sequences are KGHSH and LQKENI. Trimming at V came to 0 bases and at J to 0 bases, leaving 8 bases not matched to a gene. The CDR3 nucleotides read TGTGCCAGCTCACCACCGCGACTAGCGGGGGGCAAGAGCTCCTACAATGAGCAGTTCTTC. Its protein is CASSPPRLAGGKSSYNEQFF.

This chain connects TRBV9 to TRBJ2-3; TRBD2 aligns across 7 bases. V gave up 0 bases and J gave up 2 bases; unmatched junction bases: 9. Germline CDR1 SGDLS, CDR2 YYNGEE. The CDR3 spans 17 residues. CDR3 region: CASSVGESGGITDTQYF. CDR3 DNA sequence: TGTGCCAGCAGCGTAGGTGAATCGGGAGGTATCACAGATACGCAGTATTTT.